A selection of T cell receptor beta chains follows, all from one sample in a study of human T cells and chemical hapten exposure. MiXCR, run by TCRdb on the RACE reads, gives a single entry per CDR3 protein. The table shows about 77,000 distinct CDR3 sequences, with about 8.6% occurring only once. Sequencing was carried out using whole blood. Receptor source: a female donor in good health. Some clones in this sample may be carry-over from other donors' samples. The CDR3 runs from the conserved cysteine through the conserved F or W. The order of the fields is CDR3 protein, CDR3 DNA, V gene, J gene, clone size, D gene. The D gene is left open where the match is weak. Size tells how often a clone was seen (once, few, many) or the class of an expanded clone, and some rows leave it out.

CASSPGLAQYF,TGTGCCAGTAGTCCGGGATTAGCGCAGTATTTT,TRBV19,TRBJ2-3,many,-
CASSLVAVLSTDTQYF,TGCGCCAGCAGCTTGGTGGCAGTGCTTAGCACAGATACGCAGTATTTT,TRBV5-1,TRBJ2-3,many,-
CASSQTGTMGTDTQYF,TGCGCCAGCAGCCAGACCGGGACTATGGGCACAGATACGCAGTATTTT,TRBV4-3,TRBJ2-3,few,TRBD2
CASSPHRGEAFF,TGTGCCAGCAGCCCCCACAGGGGAGAAGCTTTCTTT,TRBV7-2,TRBJ1-1,few,TRBD1
CASRQGGTGELFF,TGTGCCAGCAGGCAGGGGGGCACCGGGGAGCTGTTTTTT,TRBV12-3/TRBV12-4,TRBJ2-2,few,-
CASRKISGANVLTF,TGTGCCAGCAGGAAGATCTCTGGGGCCAACGTCCTGACTTTC,TRBV7-9,TRBJ2-6,many,-
CASSLSGRADYNEQFF,TGTGCCAGCAGCCTAAGCGGACGAGCGGACTACAATGAGCAGTTCTTC,TRBV7-9,TRBJ2-1,-,-
CASSPGQPRNQPQHF,TGTGCCAGCTCACCGGGACAGCCTAGGAATCAGCCCCAGCATTTT,TRBV18,TRBJ1-5,many,TRBD1
CASSQDRRTTEAFF,TGTGCCAGCAGCCAAGATCGCCGTACCACTGAAGCTTTCTTT,TRBV4-2,TRBJ1-1,many,-
CSARKSGGSTDTQYF,TGCAGTGCTAGAAAAAGCGGGGGGAGCACAGATACGCAGTATTTT,TRBV20-1,TRBJ2-3,many,TRBD2
CASRSSPASSYGYTF,TGTGCCAGTAGGAGCTCGCCGGCCAGTTCATATGGCTACACCTTC,TRBV19,TRBJ1-2,-,-
CASRDTGANTEAFF,TGTGCCAGCAGGGATACAGGGGCGAACACTGAAGCTTTCTTT,TRBV12-3/TRBV12-4,TRBJ1-1,many,TRBD1
CASRGRSNEQYF,TGTGCCAGCAGGGGACGGTCGAACGAGCAGTACTTC,TRBV12-3/TRBV12-4,TRBJ2-7,many,-
CASSWGDTQYF,TGTGCCAGCTCATGGGGCGATACGCAGTATTTT,TRBV7-2,TRBJ2-3,many,-
CAISETSSYEQYF,TGTGCCATCAGTGAGACGAGCTCCTACGAGCAGTACTTC,TRBV10-3,TRBJ2-7,few,-
CASRLVRTGTDTQYF,TGTGCAAGTCGCTTAGTGAGGACAGGGACAGATACGCAGTATTTT,TRBV12-2,TRBJ2-3,few,-
CASSLVAGGTEAFF,TGCGCCAGCAGCTTGGTGGCAGGGGGCACTGAAGCTTTCTTT,TRBV5-1,TRBJ1-1,-,TRBD1
CASSAQGFSGANVLTF,TGTGCTAGCAGCGCACAGGGGTTCTCTGGGGCCAACGTCCTGACTTTC,TRBV7-7,TRBJ2-6,many,TRBD1
CSVGQGDTEAFF,TGCAGCGTTGGACAGGGCGACACTGAAGCTTTCTTT,TRBV29-1,TRBJ1-1,-,TRBD1
CASSEAGNTEAFF,TGTGCCAGCAGTGAAGCTGGGAACACTGAAGCTTTCTTT,TRBV2,TRBJ1-1,many,-
CASSPGAGGVTDTQYF,TGTGCCAGCAGCCCAGGCGCGGGCGGGGTCACAGATACGCAGTATTTT,TRBV7-9,TRBJ2-3,-,-
CASSPLGGNEAFF,TGTGCCAGCAGTCCCCTTGGGGGGAATGAAGCTTTCTTT,TRBV12-3/TRBV12-4,TRBJ1-1,-,-
CASSRHGQGDTGELFF,TGCGCCAGCAGCCGACATGGGCAGGGGGACACCGGGGAGCTGTTTTTT,TRBV5-1,TRBJ2-2,-,TRBD1
CSAPNSVAGELFF,TGCAGTGCTCCGAATAGCGTTGCCGGGGAGCTGTTTTTT,TRBV20-1,TRBJ2-2,many,-
CASSLGYTDTQYF,TGTGCCAGCAGCTTGGGATACACAGATACGCAGTATTTT,TRBV11-3,TRBJ2-3,-,-
CASRQDSNQPQHF,TGTGCCAGCAGGCAGGATAGCAATCAGCCCCAGCATTTT,TRBV6-5,TRBJ1-5,few,-
CASSQTGSIPEAFF,TGTGCCAGCAGCCAAACAGGGTCAATCCCTGAAGCTTTCTTT,TRBV5-6,TRBJ1-1,-,-
CASSLRPGAPAGELFF,TGTGCCAGCAGTCTCCGACCGGGGGCCCCGGCCGGGGAGCTGTTTTTT,TRBV6-5,TRBJ2-2,many,-
CASRRGRGGRSEKLFF,TGTGCCAGCAGACGAGGAAGAGGGGGCAGGAGTGAAAAACTGTTTTTT,TRBV7-9,TRBJ1-4,-,TRBD1
CAISESRGGQPQHF,TGTGCCATCAGTGAGTCTCGGGGGGGTCAGCCCCAGCATTTT,TRBV10-3,TRBJ1-5,few,-
CASSPEDLAYNEQFF,TGCGCCAGCAGCCCGGAGGACTTGGCCTACAATGAGCAGTTCTTC,TRBV4-3,TRBJ2-1,many,-
CSVTDPPISYEQYF,TGCAGCGTTACAGATCCCCCCATTTCCTACGAGCAGTACTTC,TRBV29-1,TRBJ2-7,few,-
CASGKGTPGRSYNSPLHF,TGTGCCAGCGGCAAGGGGACCCCGGGTCGCTCCTATAATTCACCCCTCCACTTT,TRBV12-3/TRBV12-4,TRBJ1-6,-,-
CASSRRTGTNTEAFF,TGTGCCAGCAGCCGACGGACAGGGACGAACACTGAAGCTTTCTTT,TRBV3-1,TRBJ1-1,-,TRBD1
CASSYQVSYEQYF,TGTGCCAGCAGTTACCAGGTTTCCTACGAGCAGTACTTC,TRBV6-2/TRBV6-3,TRBJ2-7,many,-